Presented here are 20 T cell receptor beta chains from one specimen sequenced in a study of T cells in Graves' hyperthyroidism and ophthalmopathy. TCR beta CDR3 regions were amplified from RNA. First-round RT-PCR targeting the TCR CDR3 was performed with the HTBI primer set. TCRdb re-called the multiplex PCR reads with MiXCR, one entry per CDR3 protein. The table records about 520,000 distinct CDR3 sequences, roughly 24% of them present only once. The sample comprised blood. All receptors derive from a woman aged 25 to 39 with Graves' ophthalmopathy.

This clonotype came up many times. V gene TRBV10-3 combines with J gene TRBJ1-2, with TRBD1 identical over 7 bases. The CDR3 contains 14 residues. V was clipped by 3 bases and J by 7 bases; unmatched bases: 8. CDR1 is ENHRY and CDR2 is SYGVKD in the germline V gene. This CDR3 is CAISDLQGSGGYTF. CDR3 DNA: TGTGCCATCAGTGACCTACAGGGGTCGGGTGGCTACACCTTC.

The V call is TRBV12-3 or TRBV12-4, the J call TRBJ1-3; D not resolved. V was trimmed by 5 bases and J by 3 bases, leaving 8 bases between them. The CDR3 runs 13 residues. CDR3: CASSISYGNTIYF. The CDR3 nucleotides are TGTGCCAGCAGTATAAGTTATGGAAACACCATATATTTT.

Here the CDR3 reads CASSYPERSAQYF. The CDR3 region has the DNA TGTGCCAGCAGTTACCCGGAGAGAAGTGCGCAGTATTTT. This chain links TRBV6-2 or TRBV6-3 with TRBJ2-3; D remains unclear. V lost 2 bases, J lost 10 bases, and 13 bases lay in between. Looked up from germline, CDR1 is MNHEY and CDR2 is SVGEGT. The CDR3 sequence is 13 residues long.

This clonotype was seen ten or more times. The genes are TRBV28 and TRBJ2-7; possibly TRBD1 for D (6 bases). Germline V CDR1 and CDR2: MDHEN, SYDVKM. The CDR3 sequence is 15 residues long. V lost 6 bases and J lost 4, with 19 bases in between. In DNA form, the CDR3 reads TGTGCCAGCAGCCACCAGTCAAGGGGGAGTTACGAGCAGTACTTC. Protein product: CASSHQSRGSYEQYF.

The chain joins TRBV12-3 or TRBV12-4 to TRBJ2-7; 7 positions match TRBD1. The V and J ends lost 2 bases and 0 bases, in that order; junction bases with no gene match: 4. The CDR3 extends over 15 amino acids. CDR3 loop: CASSLKGASSYEQYF. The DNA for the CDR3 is TGTGCCAGCAGTTTAAAGGGGGCCAGCTCCTACGAGCAGTACTTC.

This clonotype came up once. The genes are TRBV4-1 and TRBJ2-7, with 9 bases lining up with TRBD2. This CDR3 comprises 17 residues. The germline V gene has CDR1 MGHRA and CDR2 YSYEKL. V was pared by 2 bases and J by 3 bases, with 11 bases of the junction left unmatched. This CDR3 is CASSQLQGLARSYEQYF. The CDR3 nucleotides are TGCGCCAGCAGCCAACTGCAAGGACTAGCGAGGAGCTACGAGCAGTACTTC.

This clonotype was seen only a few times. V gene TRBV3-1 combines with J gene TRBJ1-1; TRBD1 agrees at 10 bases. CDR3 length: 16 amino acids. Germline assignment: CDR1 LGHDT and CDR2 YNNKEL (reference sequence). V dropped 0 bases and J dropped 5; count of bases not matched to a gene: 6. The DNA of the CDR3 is TGTGCCAGCAGCCAAGACGCCTGGACAGGGGGGACTGAAGCTTTCTTT. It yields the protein CASSQDAWTGGTEAFF.

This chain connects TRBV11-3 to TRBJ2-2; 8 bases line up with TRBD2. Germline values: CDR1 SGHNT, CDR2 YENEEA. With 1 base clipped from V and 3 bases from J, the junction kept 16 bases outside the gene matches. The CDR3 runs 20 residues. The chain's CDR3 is CASSLGWTANSGSDTGELFF. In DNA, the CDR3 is TGTGCCAGCAGCTTAGGGTGGACAGCCAACAGCGGGAGCGACACCGGGGAGCTGTTTTTT.

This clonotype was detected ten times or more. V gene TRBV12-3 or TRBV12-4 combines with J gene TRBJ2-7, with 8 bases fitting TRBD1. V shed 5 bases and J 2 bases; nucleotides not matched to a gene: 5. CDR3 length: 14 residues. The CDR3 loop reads CASSTTGVPYEQYF. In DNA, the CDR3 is TGTGCCAGCAGTACGACAGGGGTCCCCTACGAGCAGTACTTC.

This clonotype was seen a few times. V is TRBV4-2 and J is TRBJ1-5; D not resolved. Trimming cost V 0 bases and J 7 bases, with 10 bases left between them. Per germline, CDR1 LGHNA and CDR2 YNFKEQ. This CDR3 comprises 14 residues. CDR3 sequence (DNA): TGTGCCAGCAGCCAAGATTTAACGGTCCAGCCCCAGCATTTT. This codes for CASSQDLTVQPQHF.

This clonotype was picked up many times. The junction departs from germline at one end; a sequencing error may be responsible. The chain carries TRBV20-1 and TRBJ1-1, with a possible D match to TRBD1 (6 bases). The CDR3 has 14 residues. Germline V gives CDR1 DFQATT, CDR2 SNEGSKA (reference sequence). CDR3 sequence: CSARGAGMNTEAFF. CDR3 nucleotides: TGTAGTGCTAGGGGGGCGGGGATGAACACTGAAGCTTTCTTT.

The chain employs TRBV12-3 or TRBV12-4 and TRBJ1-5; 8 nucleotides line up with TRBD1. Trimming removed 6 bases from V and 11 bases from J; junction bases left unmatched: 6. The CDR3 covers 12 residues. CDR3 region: CASSFRGQTQHF. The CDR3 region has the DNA TGTGCCAGCAGCTTCAGGGGGCAGACCCAGCATTTT.

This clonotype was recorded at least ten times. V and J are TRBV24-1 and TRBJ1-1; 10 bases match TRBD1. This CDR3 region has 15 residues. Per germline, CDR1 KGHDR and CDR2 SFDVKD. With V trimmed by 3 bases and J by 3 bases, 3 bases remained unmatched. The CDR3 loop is CATSDPGQGDTEAFF. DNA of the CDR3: TGTGCCACCAGTGATCCCGGACAGGGGGACACTGAAGCTTTCTTT.

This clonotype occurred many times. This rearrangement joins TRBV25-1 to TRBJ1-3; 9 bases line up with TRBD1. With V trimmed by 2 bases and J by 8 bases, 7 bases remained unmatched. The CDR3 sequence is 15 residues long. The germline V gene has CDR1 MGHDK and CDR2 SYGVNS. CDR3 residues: CASSELGQGKDTIYF. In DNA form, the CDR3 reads TGTGCCAGCAGTGAACTCGGACAGGGGAAAGACACCATATATTTT.

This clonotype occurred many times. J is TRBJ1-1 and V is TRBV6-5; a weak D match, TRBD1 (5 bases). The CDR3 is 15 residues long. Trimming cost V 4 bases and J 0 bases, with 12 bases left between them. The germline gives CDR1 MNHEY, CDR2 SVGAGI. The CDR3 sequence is CASSSQGGMNTEAFF. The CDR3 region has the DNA TGTGCCAGCAGTTCCCAGGGAGGCATGAACACTGAAGCTTTCTTT.

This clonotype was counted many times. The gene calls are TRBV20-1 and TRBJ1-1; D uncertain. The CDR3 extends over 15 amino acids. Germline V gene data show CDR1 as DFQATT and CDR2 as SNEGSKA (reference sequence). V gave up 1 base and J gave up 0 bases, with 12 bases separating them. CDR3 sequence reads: CSARAADSMNTEAFF. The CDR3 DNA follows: TGCAGTGCTAGAGCGGCAGACTCCATGAACACTGAAGCTTTCTTT.

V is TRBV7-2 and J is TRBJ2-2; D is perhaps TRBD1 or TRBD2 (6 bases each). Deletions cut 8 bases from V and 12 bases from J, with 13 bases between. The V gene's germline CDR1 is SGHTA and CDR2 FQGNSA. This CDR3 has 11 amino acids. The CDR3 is CASLMGGQLFF. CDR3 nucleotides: TGTGCCAGCCTGATGGGGGGCCAGCTGTTTTTT. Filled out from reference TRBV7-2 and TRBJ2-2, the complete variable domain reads GAGVSQSPSNKVTEKGKDVELRCDPISGHTALYWYRQSLGQGLEFLIYFQGNSAPDKSGLPSDRFSAERTGGSVSTLTIQRTQQEDSAVYLCASLMGGQLFFGEGSRLTVL.

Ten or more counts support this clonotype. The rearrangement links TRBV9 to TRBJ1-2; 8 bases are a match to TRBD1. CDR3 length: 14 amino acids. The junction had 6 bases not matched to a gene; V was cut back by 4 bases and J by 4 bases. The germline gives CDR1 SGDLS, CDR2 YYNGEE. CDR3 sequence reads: CASSLDRVGYGYTF. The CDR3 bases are TGTGCCAGCAGCTTGGACAGGGTCGGCTATGGCTACACCTTC. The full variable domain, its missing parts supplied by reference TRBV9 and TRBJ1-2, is DSGVTQTPKHLITATGQRVTLRCSPRSGDLSVYWYQQSLDQGLQFLIQYYNGEERAKGNILERFSAQQFPDLHSELNLSSLELGDSALYFCASSLDRVGYGYTFGSGTRLTVV.

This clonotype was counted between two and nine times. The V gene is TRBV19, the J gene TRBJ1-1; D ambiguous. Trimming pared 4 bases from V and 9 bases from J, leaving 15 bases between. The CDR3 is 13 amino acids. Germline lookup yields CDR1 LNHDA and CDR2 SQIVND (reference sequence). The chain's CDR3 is CASSTGIRRQAFF. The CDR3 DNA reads TGTGCCAGTAGTACCGGAATACGGAGGCAAGCTTTCTTT.

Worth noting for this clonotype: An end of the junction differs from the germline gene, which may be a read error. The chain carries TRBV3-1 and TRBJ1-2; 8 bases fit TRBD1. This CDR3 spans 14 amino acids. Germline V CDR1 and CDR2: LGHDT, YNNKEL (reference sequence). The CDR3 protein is CVSRCGTGYYGYTF. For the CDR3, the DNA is TGTGTCAGCAGATGTGGGACAGGCTACTATGGCTACACCTTC.